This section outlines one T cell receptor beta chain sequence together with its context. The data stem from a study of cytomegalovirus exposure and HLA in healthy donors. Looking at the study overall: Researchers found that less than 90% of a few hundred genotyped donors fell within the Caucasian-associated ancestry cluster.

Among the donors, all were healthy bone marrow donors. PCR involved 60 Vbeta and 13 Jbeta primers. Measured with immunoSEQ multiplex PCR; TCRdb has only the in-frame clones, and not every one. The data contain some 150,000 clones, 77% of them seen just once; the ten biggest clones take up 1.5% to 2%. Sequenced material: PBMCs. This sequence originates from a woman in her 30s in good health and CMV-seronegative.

Here the CDR3 reads CASSLSLTERYGYTF. The CDR3 DNA sequence: TGTGCCAGCAGCTTATCCTTGACAGAACGATATGGCTACACCTTC. The V call is TRBV11-1, the J call TRBJ1-2, with D possibly matching TRBD1 (5 bases). V was clipped by 2 bases and J by 5 bases, with 15 bases between them. The CDR3 has 15 amino acids. Looked up from germline, CDR1 is SGHAT and CDR2 is FQDESV (reference sequence).